A single T cell receptor (beta chain) is shown here with its context. No antigen is known for it. TCRdb keeps only in-frame clones here, not all; method: immunoSEQ multiplex PCR. Of roughly 85,000 clones listed, about nine tenths were seen once; the top ten hold approximately 7%. The data belong to a study of T cell responses to AZD1222 COVID-19 vaccine. Study summary: Second-dose intervals near 4 or 12 weeks were combined. General study results and limits: In the spike-specific TCR repertoire, nearly half reportedly target unmutated variant regions. Among those given AZD1222, only five or six were seropositive at baseline.

J gave up 8 bases and V 6 bases, and 7 bases lay outside the gene matches. CDR1 and CDR2 from the germline V gene are MDHEN and SYDVKM. The CDR3 has 15 residues. The sample here was peripheral blood, taken on day 0 of AZD1222 vaccination. The sequence came from an adult in good health. This chain links TRBV28 with TRBJ1-6; 10 bases map to TRBD1. The CDR3 DNA is TGTGCCAGCAGCCGGACAGGGGGATTACATTCACCCCTCCACTTT. It codes for CASSRTGGLHSPLHF.